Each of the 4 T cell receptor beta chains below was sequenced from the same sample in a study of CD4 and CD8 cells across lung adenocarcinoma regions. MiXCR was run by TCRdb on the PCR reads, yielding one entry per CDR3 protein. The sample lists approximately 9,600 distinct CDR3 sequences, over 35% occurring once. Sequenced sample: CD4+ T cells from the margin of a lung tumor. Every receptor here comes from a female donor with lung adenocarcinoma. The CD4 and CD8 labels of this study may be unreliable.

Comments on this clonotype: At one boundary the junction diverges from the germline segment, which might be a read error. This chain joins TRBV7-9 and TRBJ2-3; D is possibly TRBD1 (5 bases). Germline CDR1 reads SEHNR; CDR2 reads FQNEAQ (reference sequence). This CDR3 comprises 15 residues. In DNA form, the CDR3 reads TGTGCCAGCAGCTTGGAGCAGGGCAAATCAGATATGCAGTATTTC. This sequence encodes CASSLEQGKSDMQYF.

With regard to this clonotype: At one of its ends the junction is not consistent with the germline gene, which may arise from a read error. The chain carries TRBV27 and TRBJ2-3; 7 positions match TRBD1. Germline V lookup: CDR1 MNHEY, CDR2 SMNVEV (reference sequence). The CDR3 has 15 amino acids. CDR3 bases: TGTGCCAGCAGTTTACACAGGGGCCGAGGGGAGACCCAGTACTTT. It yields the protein CASSLHRGRGETQYF.

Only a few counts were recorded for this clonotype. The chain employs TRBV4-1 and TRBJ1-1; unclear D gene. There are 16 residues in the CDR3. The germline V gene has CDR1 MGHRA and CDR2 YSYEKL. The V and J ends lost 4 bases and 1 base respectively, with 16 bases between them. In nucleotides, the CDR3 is TGCGCCAGCAGCCCAGTAGGTCAGTTGGGGAACACTGAAGCTTTCTTT. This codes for CASSPVGQLGNTEAFF.

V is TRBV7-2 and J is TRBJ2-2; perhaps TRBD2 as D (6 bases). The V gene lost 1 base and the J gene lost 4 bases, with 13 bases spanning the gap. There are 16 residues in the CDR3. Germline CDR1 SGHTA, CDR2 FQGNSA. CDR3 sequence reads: CASSLVSAGTTGELFF. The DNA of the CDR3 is TGTGCCAGCAGCTTAGTTTCTGCGGGGACCACCGGGGAGCTGTTTTTT.